Listed here are 2 T cell receptor beta chains from one sample, sequenced in a study of spatial heterogeneity in lung cancer. TCRdb reprocessed the 5' RACE reads via MiXCR and lists one record per CDR3 protein. The sample lists roughly 15,000 distinct CDR3 sequences; about 18% were seen once. This sample's time point: blood at routine non-recurrence follow-up after resection. This specimen consisted of PBMCs, obtained at follow-up. The source of these receptors is a male donor with early-stage non-small cell lung cancer.

The chain joins TRBV6-6 to TRBJ2-1; weak D call: TRBD1 (6 bases). CDR3 length: 13 amino acids. Per germline, CDR1 MNHNY and CDR2 SVGAGI (reference sequence). V was shortened by 10 bases and J by 9 bases, with 19 bases between the two germline ends. The CDR3 protein is CATCTGTLCEQFF. In DNA, the CDR3 is TGTGCCACGTGTACGGGGACACTATGTGAGCAGTTCTTC.

The CDR3 DNA is TGTGCCAGCAGCTTACAGAGCTCCTATAATTCACCCCTCCACTTT. This gives the protein CASSLQSSYNSPLHF. This chain connects TRBV7-2 to TRBJ1-6; no firm D call. Germline CDR1 and CDR2: SGHTA and FQGNSA. With 2 bases removed from V and 0 bases from J, the gap between germline ends came to 5 bases. This CDR3 contains 15 residues.